The present TCR beta chain was sequenced within a study of blood T cell repertoires in COVID-19. On the study more broadly: Samples representing acute and convalescent COVID-19 were sourced from the United States, Italy and Spain. From T cells, B-cell-depleted T cells, or PBMCs came the material, which was cDNA or gDNA.

Original analysis: Reference gene primer amplification yielded estimated nucleated cell counts. Data came from immunoSEQ multiplex PCR; TCRdb stores just in-frame clones and leaves some out. That table is the source of V, J and clone size, and D and trimming were worked out from the DNA. The sample has around 160,000 clones, about 86% seen once. Germline loops: CDR1 SNHLY, CDR2 FYNNEI. CDR3 size: 11 residues. With 8 bases removed from V and 4 bases from J, the gap between germline ends came to 8 bases. Sequencing was performed on peripheral blood. This receptor was taken from a man aged 60-69 years with acute or convalescent COVID-19. The gene calls are TRBV2 and TRBJ1-2; D not certain. The CDR3: CASSQSYGYTF. The CDR3 bases are TGTGCCAGCTCGCAGTCCTATGGCTACACCTTC.